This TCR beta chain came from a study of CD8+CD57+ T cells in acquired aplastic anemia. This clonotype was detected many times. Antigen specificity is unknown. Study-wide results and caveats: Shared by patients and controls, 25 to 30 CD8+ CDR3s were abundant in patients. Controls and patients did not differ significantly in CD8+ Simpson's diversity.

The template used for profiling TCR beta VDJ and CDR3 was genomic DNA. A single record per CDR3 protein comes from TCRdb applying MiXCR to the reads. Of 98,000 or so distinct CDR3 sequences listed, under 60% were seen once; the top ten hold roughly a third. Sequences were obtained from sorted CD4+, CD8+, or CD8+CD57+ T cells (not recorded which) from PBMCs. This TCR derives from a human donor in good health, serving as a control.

The CDR3 DNA reads as TGTGCCAGCAGTTTATCGAGGGGGCGGTACGAGCAGTACTTC. Residues: CASSLSRGRYEQYF. The gene calls are TRBV27 and TRBJ2-7; 7 nucleotides match TRBD1. Per germline, CDR1 MNHEY and CDR2 SMNVEV (reference sequence). V lost 0 bases to trimming and J lost 4 bases; unmatched junction nucleotides: 3. The CDR3 is 14 residues long.